A selection of T cell receptor beta chains follows, all from one sample in a study of T cell repertoires in cytomegalovirus infection. Their antigens remain unidentified. From the reads, TCRdb called clonotypes with MiXCR, one entry per CDR3 protein. The profile covers around 770,000 distinct CDR3 sequences, with 29% appearing a single time and roughly 13% taken by the ten largest. The source was cultured CD8+ T cells from PBMCs, collected from culture after CMV antigen stimulation. These receptors were taken from a human donor in good health (CMV status not recorded). Some clones in this sample may be carry-over from other donors' samples. CDR3s include the opening cysteine and the closing phenylalanine or tryptophan. A D gene is named only where the DNA matches it firmly. Not all rows give a size; the values are once, few, many and, for expanded clones, a class.

V gene,J gene,clone size,D gene,CDR3 protein,CDR3 DNA
TRBV12-3/TRBV12-4,TRBJ2-5,few,.,CASSSTGLETQYF,TGTGCCAGCAGCTCTACTGGACTTGAGACCCAGTACTTC
TRBV7-2,TRBJ2-1,many,TRBD2,CASRYSSGGVYNEQFF,TGTGCCAGCAGATACTCTAGCGGGGGGGTCTACAATGAGCAGTTCTTC
TRBV9,TRBJ2-3,few,TRBD2,CASSAETSGVVGTDTQYF,TGTGCCAGCAGCGCCGAGACTAGCGGGGTAGTTGGCACAGATACGCAGTATTTT
TRBV7-9,TRBJ1-5,.,.,CASSSPPGASSNQPQHF,TGTGCCAGCAGCTCCCCCCCCGGGGCGTCGTCCAATCAGCCCCAGCATTTT
TRBV27,TRBJ2-7,.,.,CASSFARNPSYEQYF,TGTGCCAGCAGTTTTGCCAGGAATCCCTCCTACGAGCAGTACTTC
TRBV7-9,TRBJ2-5,.,.,CASSGRDGQLQETQYF,TGTGCCAGCAGCGGGAGAGACGGCCAGTTACAAGAGACCCAGTACTTC
TRBV27,TRBJ1-2,.,.,CASSGKLSDSRGYTF,TGTGCCAGCAGTGGAAAGCTCTCGGACAGCAGGGGCTACACCTTC
TRBV11-3,TRBJ2-1,.,.,CASSFGSEEQFF,TGTGCCAGCAGCTTCGGAAGTGAGGAGCAGTTCTTC
TRBV3-1,TRBJ2-1,.,TRBD2,CASSQDIRRLAFNEQFF,TGTGCCAGCAGCCAAGATATTCGGCGACTAGCGTTCAATGAGCAGTTCTTC
TRBV7-9,TRBJ2-5,.,.,CASSLAVETQYF,TGTGCCAGCAGCTTAGCAGTCGAGACCCAGTACTTC
TRBV9,TRBJ2-1,.,TRBD1,CASSVETGGNEQFF,TGTGCCAGCAGCGTAGAGACAGGGGGTAATGAGCAGTTCTTC
TRBV4-1,TRBJ1-1,.,.,CASSRTLLTVNTEAFF,TGCGCCAGCAGCCGGACCCTGTTGACAGTGAACACTGAAGCTTTCTTT
TRBV20-1,TRBJ1-2,few,.,CSARDGRFGYTF,TGCAGTGCTAGAGATGGAAGGTTTGGCTACACCTTC
TRBV12-5,TRBJ1-2,.,TRBD1,CASGSRIGQGAGDYTF,TGTGCTAGTGGTTCCAGGATTGGACAGGGGGCGGGAGACTACACCTTC
TRBV29-1,TRBJ2-3,few,.,CSVLAVGTDTQYF,TGCAGCGTTCTTGCCGTTGGCACAGATACGCAGTATTTT
TRBV6-6,TRBJ1-2,many,TRBD1,CASSYRDRNIGYTF,TGTGCCAGCAGTTATAGGGACAGAAATATTGGCTACACCTTC
TRBV7-6,TRBJ1-5,few,TRBD1,CASSRSGTGAPSNQPQHF,TGTGCCAGCAGCCGAAGTGGGACAGGGGCCCCTAGCAATCAGCCCCAGCATTTT
TRBV7-2,TRBJ1-2,.,.,CASSLAYVRGGRGYTF,TGTGCCAGCAGCTTAGCGTATGTCAGGGGAGGACGGGGCTACACCTTC
TRBV7-9,TRBJ1-1,few,.,CASVAGAIEAFF,TGTGCCAGCGTCGCGGGGGCTATTGAAGCTTTCTTT
TRBV6-5,TRBJ2-5,.,.,CASSYTPYISRRTWETQYF,TGTGCCAGCAGTTACACCCCTTATATCTCCAGGAGGACCTGGGAGACCCAGTACTTC
TRBV27,TRBJ1-1,.,.,CASSPWGGHTEAFF,TGTGCCAGCAGTCCGTGGGGGGGGCACACTGAAGCTTTCTTT
TRBV27,TRBJ1-1,.,.,CASSIQGKTEAFF,TGTGCCAGCAGTATACAAGGAAAGACTGAAGCTTTCTTT
TRBV6-5,TRBJ1-1,few,.,CASSYNNVYLEAFF,TGTGCCAGCAGTTACAACAATGTATACCTTGAAGCTTTCTTT
TRBV5-1,TRBJ2-7,few,TRBD1,CASSLAFGTAYEQYF,TGCGCCAGCAGCTTGGCATTCGGGACAGCCTACGAGCAGTACTTC
TRBV10-3,TRBJ2-3,few,.,CAINGGDPTDTQYF,TGTGCCATCAATGGAGGGGACCCCACAGATACGCAGTATTTT
TRBV5-4,TRBJ2-5,.,TRBD2,CASSLDGLDIWTSGGLRETQYF,TGTGCCAGCAGCTTGGATGGTTTGGATATATGGACTAGCGGGGGATTGAGAGAGACCCAGTACTTC
TRBV5-5,TRBJ1-2,.,.,CASSLKGDNYGYTF,TGTGCCAGCAGCTTGAAGGGGGATAACTATGGCTACACCTTC
TRBV7-6,TRBJ2-5,few,.,CASSPGGLQETQYF,TGTGCCAGCAGCCCCGGGGGGCTCCAAGAGACCCAGTACTTC
TRBV2,TRBJ2-7,.,.,CASSTPGASYEQYF,TGTGCTAGCAGTACCCCGGGGGCCTCCTACGAGCAGTACTTC
TRBV4-2,TRBJ1-1,.,.,CASSQERQGTEAFF,TGTGCCAGCAGCCAAGAACGGCAGGGAACTGAAGCTTTCTTT
TRBV7-6,TRBJ2-7,many,.,CASSFGKGQPSYEQYF,TGTGCCAGCAGCTTTGGGAAGGGACAACCTTCCTACGAGCAGTACTTC
TRBV27,TRBJ2-6,.,TRBD1,CASSISRDRVLSGANVLTF,TGTGCCAGCAGTATAAGCCGGGACAGGGTACTCTCTGGGGCCAACGTCCTGACTTTC